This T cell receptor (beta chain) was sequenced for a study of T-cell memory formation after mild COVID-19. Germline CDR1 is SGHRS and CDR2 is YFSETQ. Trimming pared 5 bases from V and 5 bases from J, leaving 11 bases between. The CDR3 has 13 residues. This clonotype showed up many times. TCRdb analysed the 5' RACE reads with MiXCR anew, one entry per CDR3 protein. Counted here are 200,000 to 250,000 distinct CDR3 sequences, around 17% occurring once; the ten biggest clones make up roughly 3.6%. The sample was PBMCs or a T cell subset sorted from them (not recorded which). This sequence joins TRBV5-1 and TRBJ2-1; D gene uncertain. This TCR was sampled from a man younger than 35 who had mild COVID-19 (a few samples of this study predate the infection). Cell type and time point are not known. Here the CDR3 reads CASRRSQNNEQFF. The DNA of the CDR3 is TGCGCCAGCAGGCGGAGTCAAAACAATGAGCAGTTCTTC.